This T cell receptor (beta chain) was obtained from a study of T-cell memory formation after mild COVID-19. MiXCR was run by TCRdb on the 5' RACE reads, yielding one entry per CDR3 protein. The table records 150,000 or so distinct CDR3 sequences, 11% of them present only once. This CDR3 contains 14 residues. V dropped 4 bases and J dropped 9; count of bases not matched to a gene: 8. CDR1 is SQVTM, CDR2 ANQGSEA, per germline. This clonotype has only a few counts. The sequencing sample was made of PBMCs or a T cell subset sorted from them (not recorded which). This sequence originates from a man younger than 30 who had mild COVID-19 (a few samples of this study predate the infection). Cell type and time point are not known. The rearrangement uses TRBV29-1 and TRBJ2-1, with 11 bases lining up with TRBD2. In DNA form, the CDR3 reads TGCAGCGTTGGGTTAGCGGGGGGGTTGTTTGAGCAGTTCTTC. Translated, it gives CSVGLAGGLFEQFF.